Below are 16 T cell receptor beta chains sequenced from a single sample in a study of graft-versus-host responses after intestinal transplantation. Processing of graft tissue released intraepithelial and lamina propria lymphocytes. Assay: immunoSEQ multiplex PCR; the TCRdb copy retains only in-frame clones and omits some. The sample gives over 9,000 clones, approximately 77% of which show up once; 20% to 25% is in the top ten. The sample in question was ileum tissue, obtained roughly 470 days after intestinal transplantation. The receptors originated from a human patient who received an intestinal transplant, so some T cells may come from the graft donor.

DNA of the CDR3: TGTGCTAAGCGAATGGGGGCCGGGACTGACGTTAGAAACACCATATATTTT. Amino acid sequence: CAKRMGAGTDVRNTIYF. J is TRBJ1-3 and V is TRBV7-3; D possibly corresponds to TRBD1 (6 bases). The CDR3 is made up of 17 amino acids. The germline CDR1 and CDR2 sequences are SGHTA and FQGTGA.

The V call is TRBV5-4, the J call TRBJ2-3; D could derive from TRBD1 or TRBD2 (6 bases each). The V gene's germline CDR1 is SGHNT and CDR2 YYREEE (reference sequence). V shed 2 bases and J shed 1 base, with 11 bases lying between them. The CDR3 is 15 amino acids. As DNA, the CDR3 is TGTGCCAGCAGCTTAGGGGGAGGTCGCACAGATACGCAGTATTTT. Residues: CASSLGGGRTDTQYF.

The rearrangement links TRBV29-1 to TRBJ2-5; D tentatively reads TRBD1 or TRBD2 (6 bases each). The CDR3 has 13 residues. The germline gives CDR1 SQVTM, CDR2 ANQGSEA. Trimming took off 5 bases at V and 4 bases at J, with 14 bases between the two ends. This CDR3 is CSVRRGARETQYF. CDR3 sequence (DNA): TGCAGCGTTCGTAGGGGGGCTCGAGAGACCCAGTACTTC.

The CDR3 nucleotides read TGTGCCAGCAGCCCCTCGTGGGGGGGGACAGATACGCAGTATTTT. This translates into CASSPSWGGTDTQYF. The chain carries TRBV7-3 and TRBJ2-3; 7 bases map to TRBD2. This CDR3 is built from 15 residues. Trimming cost V 5 bases and J 3 bases; bases outside gene matches: 8. CDR1 and CDR2 from the germline V gene are SGHTA and FQGTGA.

The chain has TRBV11-3 and TRBJ2-1; 7 bases map to TRBD1. CDR3 length: 16 residues. CDR1 is SGHNT, CDR2 YENEEA, per germline. Unmatched junction bases numbered 12, after V lost 3 bases and J lost 7 bases. The CDR3 is CASSFVARGPVNEQFF. The CDR3 DNA reads as TGTGCCAGCAGCTTTGTAGCGAGGGGGCCCGTAAATGAGCAGTTCTTC.

This chain uses TRBV10-3 with TRBJ2-7, with 13 bases that match TRBD2. Germline values: CDR1 ENHRY, CDR2 SYGVKD. This CDR3 region has 14 residues. The V gene end was trimmed by 10 bases and the J gene end by 3 bases; junction bases not matched to a gene: 6. The CDR3 DNA reads TGTGCCACCACGACTAGCGGGGGGTTCTACGAGCAGTACTTC. Protein: CATTTSGGFYEQYF.

The chain recombines TRBV4-1 with TRBJ2-3; D ambiguous. This CDR3 has 17 amino acids. The ends were cut back, 1 base at V and 0 bases at J, with 14 bases in the middle. The germline V gene encodes CDR1 MGHRA and CDR2 YSYEKL. CDR3 bases: TGCGCCAGCAGCCAAGTTTCAAGGCAGGTGAGCACAGATACGCAGTATTTT. This encodes CASSQVSRQVSTDTQYF.

This clone is categorized as medium-sized (0.01 to 0.1%). The gene calls are TRBV28 and TRBJ2-7; D unresolved. V was pared by 5 bases and J by 1 base, with 12 bases between. Germline lookup yields CDR1 MDHEN and CDR2 SYDVKM. The CDR3 runs to 14 residues. This chain's CDR3 is CASSRVAISYEQYF. CDR3 bases: TGTGCCAGCAGTCGGGTGGCAATTTCCTACGAGCAGTACTTC.

This chain connects TRBV7-6 to TRBJ1-1; no clear D. The CDR3 totals 14 residues. The germline gives CDR1 SGHVS, CDR2 FNYEAQ. V was pared by 4 bases and J by 0 bases, with 9 bases between. The CDR3 loop reads CASSSGGVNTEAFF. As DNA, the CDR3 is TGTGCCAGCAGCTCGGGAGGAGTGAACACTGAAGCTTTCTTT. Full variable domain (missing parts from reference TRBV7-6 and TRBJ1-1): GAGVSQSPRYKVTKRGQDVALRCDPISGHVSLYWYRQALGQGPEFLTYFNYEAQQDKSGLPNDRFSAERPEGSISTLTIQRTEQRDSAMYRCASSSGGVNTEAFFGQGTRLTVV.

The table lists this clone with a few counts. The rearrangement joins TRBV9 to TRBJ1-1, with TRBD1 as a possible D gene (5 bases). The CDR3 is 14 residues long. Germline loops: CDR1 SGDLS, CDR2 YYNGEE. Trimming shortened V by 5 bases and J by 5 bases, and 16 bases separated the two germline ends. The CDR3 sequence is CASSLHGWGTEAFF. The CDR3, as DNA: TGTGCCAGCAGTCTACACGGTTGGGGGACTGAAGCTTTCTTT.

V is TRBV6-4 and J is TRBJ1-2; 9 bases line up with TRBD1. The germline V gene has CDR1 MRHNA and CDR2 SNTAGT. The CDR3 is made up of 16 amino acids. With V trimmed by 5 bases and J by 4 bases, 11 bases remained unmatched. Here the CDR3 reads CASSTTGGSPAYGYTF. As DNA, the CDR3 is TGTGCCAGCAGTACTACAGGGGGCAGCCCAGCCTATGGCTACACCTTC.

The rearrangement joins TRBV6-1 to TRBJ1-1; TRBD1 aligns across 7 bases. The CDR3 totals 16 residues. CDR1 MNHNS and CDR2 SASEGT come from the germline V gene. The J segment lost 0 bases and the V segment lost 0 bases, leaving 4 bases of the junction unmatched. The CDR3 coding sequence is TGTGCCAGCAGTGAAGCACCGACAGGGATGAACACTGAAGCTTTCTTT. It codes for CASSEAPTGMNTEAFF.

This clone was observed once. The CDR3 protein is CASSFVWGEEPQHF. The CDR3 region has the DNA TGTGCCAGCAGTTTCGTCTGGGGTGAGGAGCCCCAGCATTTT. The rearrangement joins TRBV27 to TRBJ1-5; D remains ambiguous. Germline V gene lookup returns CDR1 MNHEY and CDR2 SMNVEV (reference sequence). CDR3 size: 14 residues. Trimming cost V 3 bases and J 8 bases, with 14 bases left between them.

V and J are TRBV6-1 and TRBJ2-5; no firm D call. The germline gives CDR1 MNHNS, CDR2 SASEGT. V gave up 2 bases and J gave up 1 base, with 8 bases separating them. CDR3 length equals 14 residues. CDR3 sequence: CASSELGLQETQYF. CDR3 nucleotide sequence: TGTGCCAGCAGTGAACTGGGCCTCCAAGAGACCCAGTACTTC.

The V call is TRBV7-2, the J call TRBJ2-7, with D tentatively TRBD1 or TRBD2 (6 bases each). The germline V gene encodes CDR1 SGHTA and CDR2 FQGNSA. V was cut by 3 bases and J by 2 bases, with 11 bases left in between. CDR3 size: 14 residues. The CDR3 protein is CASSFTGAAYEQYF. DNA for the CDR3: TGTGCCAGCAGCTTCACGGGGGCAGCCTACGAGCAGTACTTC.

The chain joins TRBV30 to TRBJ2-5; possibly TRBD1 for D (5 bases). TRBJ2-7 matches the DNA end more closely, so the J call is doubtful. Germline V gene data show CDR1 as GTSNPN and CDR2 as SVGIG (reference sequence). The CDR3 extends over 13 amino acids. CDR3 coding DNA: TGTGCCTGGAGTTCAAGGGGAAATGGCGAGCAGTACTTC. Translated: CAWSSRGNGEQYF.